Following are 20 T cell receptor beta chains from one sample sequenced in a study of T cells in Graves' hyperthyroidism and ophthalmopathy. There were TCR beta CDR3 regions amplified from RNA transcripts. First-round RT-PCR with HTBI primers amplified the TCR CDR3 region. MiXCR was run by TCRdb on the multiplex PCR reads, yielding one entry per CDR3 protein. This sample carries roughly 700,000 distinct CDR3 sequences, 15% to 20% of them seen once, and the ten largest clones take about a sixth. Input material: blood. These receptors were collected from a man aged 45 to 65 with Graves' hyperthyroidism.

This chain connects TRBV7-9 to TRBJ2-3, with TRBD2 matching over 11 bases. The CDR3 totals 20 residues. J gave up 2 bases and V 5 bases, and 18 bases lay outside the gene matches. Germline loops: CDR1 SEHNR, CDR2 FQNEAQ (reference sequence). In DNA, the CDR3 is TGTGCCAGCAGCGCCCAACAGGGGCCTGGACTAGCGGGTTTCACAGATACGCAGTATTTT. Translated: CASSAQQGPGLAGFTDTQYF.

This clonotype was found a few times. V usage is TRBV28 and J usage is TRBJ1-2; D gene unclear. Per germline, CDR1 MDHEN and CDR2 SYDVKM. The CDR3 covers 15 residues. The V end was cut by 0 bases, the J end by 0 bases, with 8 bases between. The chain's CDR3 is CASSLWVETNYGYTF. The CDR3 region has the DNA TGTGCCAGCAGTTTATGGGTGGAGACTAACTATGGCTACACCTTC.

The chain employs TRBV27 and TRBJ2-2, with unresolved D. Trimming removed 4 bases at V and 6 bases at J, with 18 bases between. In germline, CDR1 is MNHEY, CDR2 SMNVEV (reference sequence). The CDR3 loop spans 16 amino acids. CDR3: CASSSLGRPGAGELFF. The CDR3 DNA sequence: TGTGCCAGCAGTTCTCTTGGCAGACCGGGCGCCGGGGAGCTGTTTTTT.

This clonotype has just a few counts. The rearrangement joins TRBV6-5 to TRBJ2-5; 8 bases map to TRBD2. CDR1 is MNHEY, CDR2 SVGAGI, per germline. The CDR3 extends over 19 amino acids. V was pared by 2 bases and J by 4 bases, with 18 bases of the junction left unmatched. The CDR3 sequence: CASSYGGTRLARLRETQYF. The CDR3 DNA is TGTGCCAGCAGTTACGGGGGTACGAGACTAGCGCGTCTAAGAGAGACCCAGTACTTC.

The table lists this clonotype with many counts. V is TRBV2 and J is TRBJ2-2, with D tentatively TRBD1 (6 bases). The CDR3 has 12 residues. Germline V gene sequence: CDR1 SNHLY, CDR2 FYNNEI. V lost 8 bases to trimming and J lost 3 bases, with 7 bases between them. The CDR3 bases are TGTGCCAGCCGGACAGACACCGGGGAGCTGTTTTTT. Translating gives CASRTDTGELFF. The complete variable domain, with remaining parts taken from reference TRBV2 and TRBJ2-2, reads EPEVTQTPSHQVTQMGQEVILRCVPISNHLYFYWYRQILGQKVEFLVSFYNNEISEKSEIFDDQFSVERPDGSNFTLKIRSTKLEDSAMYFCASRTDTGELFFGEGSRLTVL.

This clonotype was seen repeatedly, ten times or more. The chain has TRBV7-8 and TRBJ2-5, with a tentative D call TRBD2 (6 bases). Looked up from germline, CDR1 is SGHVS and CDR2 is FQNEAQ. Trimming pared 3 bases from V and 4 bases from J, leaving 12 bases between. The CDR3 loop spans 14 amino acids. Here the CDR3 reads CASSFPGRGETQYF. The CDR3, as DNA: TGTGCCAGCAGCTTCCCCGGGAGAGGAGAGACCCAGTACTTC.

The chain carries TRBV29-1 and TRBJ2-1, with 15 bases lining up with TRBD2. The ends lost 6 bases at V and 12 bases at J; junction bases unmatched: 9. CDR1 is SQVTM, CDR2 ANQGSEA, per germline. The CDR3 is 14 residues long. The CDR3 sequence: CSVWTSGRAEGQFF. The DNA for the CDR3 is TGCAGCGTCTGGACTAGCGGGAGGGCCGAGGGGCAGTTCTTC.

This clonotype was seen only once. The chain recombines TRBV10-2 with TRBJ2-3; a weak D match, TRBD1 (6 bases). Trimming pared 3 bases from V and 1 base from J, leaving 11 bases between. The germline CDR1 and CDR2 sequences are WSHSY and SAAADI. This CDR3 comprises 15 residues. CDR3 region: CASSESRTGTDTQYF. CDR3 sequence (DNA): TGCGCCAGCAGTGAATCCCGGACAGGCACAGATACGCAGTATTTT.

This clonotype was counted at least ten times. The J gene is TRBJ1-1, the V gene TRBV7-9; no reliable D call. The CDR3 consists of 17 residues. Germline V gene data show CDR1 as SEHNR and CDR2 as FQNEAQ (reference sequence). Between the trimmed V and J ends, which lost 3 bases and 0 bases, there was a span of 17 bases. DNA of the CDR3: TGTGCCAGCAGCTTCGACCTGGACCTTTCAGTGAACACTGAAGCTTTCTTT. Its protein product is CASSFDLDLSVNTEAFF.

A few counts support this clonotype. The gene calls are TRBV3-1 and TRBJ2-7, with D tentatively TRBD1 or TRBD2 (5 bases each). In germline, CDR1 is LGHDT, CDR2 YNNKEL (reference sequence). Trimming cost V 1 base and J 8 bases, with 6 bases left between them. CDR3 length equals 11 residues. The CDR3 nucleotides are TGTGCCAGCAGCCAAGGGGACCAGCAGTACTTC. This encodes CASSQGDQQYF.

This clonotype was seen ten or more times. The chain combines TRBV19 with TRBJ2-7, with D perhaps matching TRBD1 or TRBD2 (6 bases each). The CDR3 consists of 15 residues. V was pared by 7 bases and J by 5 bases, with 21 bases between. Germline CDR1 reads LNHDA; CDR2 reads SQIVND (reference sequence). CDR3 in amino acids: CASTPRGAGVDEQYF. The CDR3 DNA reads TGTGCCAGTACCCCTAGGGGGGCAGGGGTAGACGAGCAGTACTTC. The whole variable domain, remainder taken from reference TRBV19 and TRBJ2-7, is DGGITQSPKYLFRKEGQNVTLSCEQNLNHDAMYWYRQDPGQGLRLIYYSQIVNDFQKGDIAEGYSVSREKKESFPLTVTSAQKNPTAFYLCASTPRGAGVDEQYFGPGTRLTVT.

This clonotype came up many times. The chain uses TRBV11-1 and TRBJ2-1; D is possibly TRBD1 (5 bases). The ends were cut back, 5 bases at V and 8 bases at J, with 13 bases in the middle. This CDR3 is built from 13 residues. Germline V CDR1 and CDR2: SGHAT, FQDESV (reference sequence). The CDR3: CASSREGAYEQFF. The CDR3 DNA reads TGTGCCAGCAGCCGAGAAGGGGCCTATGAGCAGTTCTTC. The variable domain in full, completed from reference TRBV11-1 and TRBJ2-1, reads EAEVAQSPRYKITEKSQAVAFWCDPISGHATLYWYRQILGQGPELLVQFQDESVVDDSQLPKDRFSAERLKGVDSTLKIQPAELGDSAMYLCASSREGAYEQFFGPGTRLTVL.

V gene TRBV4-3 combines with J gene TRBJ2-3, with 7 positions matching TRBD2. V was pared by 3 bases and J by 4 bases, with 13 bases of the junction left unmatched. Germline CDR1 LGHNA, CDR2 YSLEER. The length of the CDR3 is 17 residues. In DNA, the CDR3 is TGCGCCAGCAGCCACAGGTCCCCCTATGCGGGAGCAGATACGCAGTATTTT. This codes for CASSHRSPYAGADTQYF.

In this sample, this clonotype turned up many times. The rearrangement joins TRBV27 to TRBJ2-7, with 7 bases aligning to TRBD1. V lost 6 bases and J lost 6; bases outside the gene matches: 14. Per germline, CDR1 MNHEY and CDR2 SMNVEV (reference sequence). This CDR3 is built from 15 residues. Here the CDR3 DNA reads TGTGCCAGCAGACTCCTTTCGACAGGGTGGGGCGAGCAGTACTTC. Amino acid sequence: CASRLLSTGWGEQYF.

This clonotype was seen repeatedly, ten times or more. This chain uses TRBV10-3 with TRBJ1-1; D is unresolved. This CDR3 region has 12 residues. Germline loops: CDR1 ENHRY, CDR2 SYGVKD. V lost 7 bases to trimming and J lost 1 base, with 7 bases between them. The CDR3 DNA follows: TGTGCCATCACCGAGGGGAACACTGAAGCTTTCTTT. Protein sequence: CAITEGNTEAFF.

The chain employs TRBV7-9 and TRBJ2-3, with 12 bases identical to TRBD1. This CDR3 has 16 amino acids. The V and J ends lost 6 bases and 3 bases, in that order; junction bases with no gene match: 7. Germline CDR1 and CDR2: SEHNR and FQNEAQ (reference sequence). CDR3 amino acids: CASRPGTGGRTDTQYF. The CDR3 DNA reads as TGTGCCAGCAGACCCGGGACAGGGGGCAGGACAGATACGCAGTATTTT.

This clonotype occurred many times. The rearrangement uses TRBV12-3 or TRBV12-4 and TRBJ2-2, with D possibly being TRBD2 (6 bases). The V end was cut by 6 bases, the J end by 1 base, with 9 bases between. The CDR3 runs 14 residues. CDR3 nucleotide sequence: TGTGCCAGCAGCGGGAGTTTGAACACCGGGGAGCTGTTTTTT. Encoded protein: CASSGSLNTGELFF.

The sample holds many counts of this clonotype. The rearrangement uses TRBV27 and TRBJ2-1; TRBD2 matches at 11 bases. CDR3 size: 15 residues. CDR1 MNHEY and CDR2 SMNVEV come from the germline V gene (reference sequence). V was clipped by 2 bases and J by 9 bases; unmatched bases: 6. The CDR3 loop reads CASSLRLAGSLEQFF. DNA of the CDR3: TGTGCCAGCAGTTTACGACTAGCGGGAAGCCTTGAGCAGTTCTTC.

This rearrangement joins TRBV27 to TRBJ2-3, with 14 bases lining up with TRBD2. The CDR3 spans 17 residues. In germline, CDR1 is MNHEY, CDR2 SMNVEV (reference sequence). V shed 5 bases and J 1 base; nucleotides not matched to a gene: 5. CDR3 nucleotide sequence: TGTGCCAGCAGTCTCGGGACTAGCGGGAGTCGCACAGATACGCAGTATTTT. It encodes CASSLGTSGSRTDTQYF.

This rearrangement joins TRBV4-1 to TRBJ1-1, with D perhaps TRBD1 (5 bases). The V and J ends lost 4 bases and 3 bases respectively, with 15 bases between them. This CDR3 is built from 15 residues. Looked up from germline, CDR1 is MGHRA and CDR2 is YSYEKL. CDR3 residues: CASSLSQQDYTEAFF. For the CDR3, the DNA is TGCGCCAGCAGCCTATCCCAACAGGACTACACTGAAGCTTTCTTT.